This TCR beta chain was obtained from a study of OX40 agonist ivuxolimab in advanced cancers. Study summary: The dose-escalation group included hepatocellular carcinoma, melanoma, renal cell carcinoma and head and neck cancer.

This table comes from immunoSEQ multiplex PCR, and its TCRdb copy is limited to in-frame clones, with some not included. The data show around 82,000 clones, with 70% to 90% seen just once and 0.4% to 0.6% held by the top ten. CDR3 length: 14 amino acids. V shed 1 base and J shed 7 bases, with 10 bases lying between them. Germline V CDR1 and CDR2: LGHNA, YSLEER. The TCR originated in an adult with an advanced solid tumor such as melanoma, head and neck, liver or kidney cancer. The chain joins TRBV4-3 to TRBJ2-2, with a possible D match to TRBD1 (6 bases). The sample was CD4+ or CD8+ T cells sorted from blood, taken in a trial of the OX40 agonist ivuxolimab. The CDR3 region has the DNA TGCGCCAGCAGCCAAGGGGGGCTCGGCGGGGAGCTGTTTTTT. It yields the protein CASSQGGLGGELFF.